The 26 T cell receptor beta chains presented below share a single source sample, sequenced in a study of T cell repertoires in cytomegalovirus infection. Via MiXCR, TCRdb re-called the reads, giving one row per CDR3 protein. This table has 250,000 to 350,000 distinct CDR3 sequences, more than 20% appearing once. The sequenced sample consisted of PBMCs. The receptors were sampled from a human donor in good health (CMV status not recorded). Some clones in this sample may be carry-over from other donors' samples.

This CDR3 reads CASSFRDSKGGYTF. CDR3 coding DNA: TGTGCCAGCAGCTTCCGGGACAGTAAAGGGGGCTACACCTTC. V gene TRBV7-9 combines with J gene TRBJ1-2; TRBD1 aligns across 7 bases. The CDR3 covers 14 residues. Looked up from germline, CDR1 is SEHNR and CDR2 is FQNEAQ (reference sequence). J gave up 8 bases and V 3 bases, and 9 bases lay outside the gene matches.

This clonotype was observed at least ten times. The chain uses TRBV7-2 and TRBJ2-4; 9 bases are a match to TRBD1. Germline CDR1 SGHTA, CDR2 FQGNSA. J was trimmed by 7 bases and V by 5 bases; bases with no gene match: 6. The CDR3 has 14 amino acids. CDR3 region: CASSQGQGVNIQYF. CDR3 nucleotides: TGTGCCAGCAGCCAGGGACAGGGTGTCAACATTCAGTACTTC.

The gene calls are TRBV12-3 or TRBV12-4 and TRBJ1-1; weak D call: TRBD1 (6 bases). V was shortened by 5 bases and J by 4 bases, with 14 bases between the two germline ends. This CDR3 is built from 14 residues. The CDR3 bases are TGTGCCAGCAGTCCCCACAGGGAACCCACTGAAGCTTTCTTT. Translated, it gives CASSPHREPTEAFF.

This clonotype was found a few times. The chain employs TRBV28 and TRBJ1-2, with no clear D. Germline-derived CDR1 and CDR2 are MDHEN and SYDVKM. The V and J ends lost 5 bases and 6 bases respectively, with 13 bases between them. The CDR3 length is 13 residues. The DNA for the CDR3 is TGTGCCAGCAGTACCCCGGGTGGCGATGGCTACACCTTC. It is translated as CASSTPGGDGYTF.

This clonotype was seen only a few times. The rearrangement links TRBV25-1 to TRBJ2-3; 9 nucleotides align to TRBD2. The CDR3 runs to 14 residues. V lost 8 bases to trimming and J lost 3 bases; unmatched junction nucleotides: 6. Germline CDR1 reads MGHDK; CDR2 reads SYGVNS. The CDR3 sequence is CASGFSGSTDTQYF. DNA for the CDR3: TGTGCCAGCGGATTTAGCGGGAGTACAGATACGCAGTATTTT.

This rearrangement joins TRBV28 to TRBJ2-5; TRBD2 aligns across 7 bases. CDR3 length: 15 amino acids. Germline-derived CDR1 and CDR2 are MDHEN and SYDVKM. V was pared by 3 bases and J by 0 bases, with 4 bases of the junction left unmatched. This chain's CDR3 is CASSFPAGYQETQYF. DNA for the CDR3: TGTGCCAGCAGTTTCCCAGCGGGGTACCAAGAGACCCAGTACTTC.

In this sample, this clonotype turned up a few times. V is TRBV19 and J is TRBJ1-5; 10 bases align to TRBD1. The germline CDR1 and CDR2 sequences are LNHDA and SQIVND (reference sequence). The length of the CDR3 is 16 residues. V lost 4 bases and J lost 5; bases outside the gene matches: 8. Written as DNA, the CDR3 is TGTGCCAGTAGTAAAGAGACAGGGGGCTTCGATCAGCCCCAGCATTTT. It encodes CASSKETGGFDQPQHF. Combining the CDR3 with reference TRBV19 and TRBJ1-5 gives the whole variable domain DGGITQSPKYLFRKEGQNVTLSCEQNLNHDAMYWYRQDPGQGLRLIYYSQIVNDFQKGDIAEGYSVSREKKESFPLTVTSAQKNPTAFYLCASSKETGGFDQPQHFGDGTRLSIL.

The chain combines TRBV6-2 or TRBV6-3 with TRBJ2-1; D not certain. The CDR3 covers 12 residues. Trimming left V 4 bases short and J 10 bases short, with 11 bases between. Germline CDR1 MNHEY, CDR2 SVGEGT. CDR3 sequence: CASSSDFSEQFF. CDR3 coding DNA: TGTGCCAGCAGTTCCGATTTTAGCGAGCAGTTCTTC.

This clonotype was detected only a few times. The genes are TRBV7-3 and TRBJ2-1, with TRBD2 matching over 7 bases. Unmatched junction bases numbered 13, after V lost 4 bases and J lost 7 bases. Germline CDR1 reads SGHTA; CDR2 reads FQGTGA. This CDR3 region has 16 residues. CDR3: CASSSAGGVTMNEQFF. The CDR3 nucleotides read TGTGCCAGCAGCTCTGCTGGGGGGGTGACTATGAATGAGCAGTTCTTC.

The genes are TRBV5-6 and TRBJ2-1; 8 positions match TRBD2. V shed 6 bases, J shed 2 bases, and the junction held 7 bases outside the gene matches. This CDR3 is built from 15 residues. Germline CDR1 SGHDT, CDR2 YYEEEE. DNA of the CDR3: TGTGCCAGCACCTTTGGCGGGAGGCCCTACAATGAGCAGTTCTTC. Protein product: CASTFGGRPYNEQFF.

This clonotype was observed at least ten times. In DNA, the CDR3 is TGTGCCAGCAGCTCTGGTAGCGGGAGGAGTTCCTACAATGAGCAGTTCTTC. Its translation: CASSSGSGRSSYNEQFF. This sequence joins TRBV7-2 and TRBJ2-1; 10 positions agree with TRBD2. V lost 4 bases, J lost 1 base, and 7 bases stayed unmatched. Germline V CDR1 and CDR2: SGHTA, FQGNSA. The CDR3 runs 17 residues.

This clonotype was seen repeatedly, ten times or more. The CDR3 protein is CASSASGVGEQYV. The CDR3 nucleotides read TGTGCCAGCAGTGCTTCAGGGGTGGGCGAGCAGTACGTC. The chain combines TRBV12-3 or TRBV12-4 with TRBJ2-7; TRBD1 might be the D (6 bases). The CDR3 totals 13 residues. V lost 5 bases and J 6 bases, leaving 14 bases between the germline ends.

V and J are TRBV5-1 and TRBJ2-1, with 10 bases fitting TRBD1. Germline CDR1 SGHRS, CDR2 YFSETQ. The trim removed 5 bases at V and 8 bases at J, leaving 7 bases unmatched. This CDR3 is built from 14 residues. The CDR3: CASRGTGEVHEQFF. As DNA, the CDR3 is TGCGCCAGCAGGGGGACAGGGGAAGTACATGAGCAGTTCTTC.

This clonotype has ten or more counts. The J gene is TRBJ2-6, the V gene TRBV6-1; tentatively, D is TRBD1 (6 bases). V lost 10 bases and J lost 0, with 10 bases in between. Germline V gene lookup returns CDR1 MNHNS and CDR2 SASEGT. The CDR3 spans 14 residues. CDR3 loop: CATRGRSGANVLTF. In DNA, the CDR3 is TGTGCCACCAGGGGCCGCTCTGGGGCCAACGTCCTGACTTTC.

CDR3 loop: CSVEVQGQGPSGPRSYNEQFF. DNA for the CDR3: TGCAGCGTTGAAGTGCAAGGGCAGGGACCATCGGGACCCCGTTCCTACAATGAGCAGTTCTTC. The chain recombines TRBV29-1 with TRBJ2-1; D is perhaps TRBD1 or TRBD2 (5 bases each). V lost 1 base to trimming and J lost 1 base, with 29 bases between them. Germline CDR1 is SQVTM and CDR2 is ANQGSEA. The length of the CDR3 is 21 residues.

This clonotype was seen just once. V gene TRBV29-1 combines with J gene TRBJ2-1; D could derive from TRBD1 or TRBD2 (5 bases each). Germline CDR1 reads SQVTM; CDR2 reads ANQGSEA. The CDR3 runs 15 residues. The V and J ends lost 3 bases and 6 bases respectively, with 18 bases between them. The CDR3, as DNA: TGCAGCGTTGATGGGAACACCGCAGGGAGCAATGAGCAGTTCTTC. It codes for CSVDGNTAGSNEQFF.

The chain uses TRBV19 and TRBJ1-4; D not certain. CDR3 length: 15 amino acids. The germline V and J ends were trimmed by 3 bases and 9 bases, with 17 bases remaining between them. From germline, CDR1 is LNHDA and CDR2 SQIVND (reference sequence). The CDR3 here is CASSMIEGNLKKLFF. CDR3 nucleotides: TGTGCCAGTAGTATGATAGAGGGCAACCTGAAAAAACTGTTTTTT.

The V call is TRBV7-2, the J call TRBJ2-1; D gene unclear. Germline V gives CDR1 SGHTA, CDR2 FQGNSA. The CDR3 has 17 residues. V was cut by 5 bases and J by 0 bases, with 17 bases left in between. The CDR3 loop is CASSDLGRPSSYNEQFF. CDR3 nucleotides: TGTGCCAGCAGCGATCTCGGAAGGCCCAGCTCCTACAATGAGCAGTTCTTC.

This clonotype was counted only a few times. DNA for the CDR3: TGCAGCGGCGTACAGAATATGAACACTGAAGCTTTCTTT. This translates into CSGVQNMNTEAFF. The V call is TRBV29-1, the J call TRBJ1-1; no definite D call. Germline CDR1 reads SQVTM; CDR2 reads ANQGSEA. The CDR3 contains 13 residues. Trimming cost V 7 bases and J 0 bases, with 12 bases left between them.

This clonotype was observed a handful of times. The CDR3 sequence: CASSYWSRAGANVLTF. Written as DNA, the CDR3 is TGTGCCAGCAGTTACTGGTCCAGAGCTGGGGCCAACGTCCTGACTTTC. The V gene is TRBV6-2 or TRBV6-3, the J gene TRBJ2-6, with D uncertain. There are 16 residues in the CDR3. Deletions cut 1 base from V and 2 bases from J, with 9 bases between. The V gene's germline CDR1 is MNHEY and CDR2 SVGEGT.

Ten or more counts support this clonotype. The chain links TRBV7-2 to TRBJ1-2; D might be TRBD1 (6 bases). The V gene lost 5 bases and the J gene lost 4 bases, with 14 bases spanning the gap. CDR1 is SGHTA and CDR2 is FQGNSA in the germline V gene. The CDR3 runs to 14 residues. This chain's CDR3 is CASSPGQSAYGYTF. Here the CDR3 DNA reads TGTGCCAGCAGCCCTGGACAGTCGGCCTATGGCTACACCTTC.

This chain connects TRBV2 to TRBJ1-5; D is ambiguous. The CDR3 runs to 14 residues. V lost 6 bases and J 11 bases, leaving 20 bases between the germline ends. Germline assignment: CDR1 SNHLY and CDR2 FYNNEI. The CDR3 DNA is TGTGCCAGCAGAGGTGACACCCGAATCGGGGCCCAGCATTTT. The encoded protein is CASRGDTRIGAQHF.

About this clonotype: One base away lies a much larger clone, so this may be a sequencing read error. The chain links TRBV5-6 to TRBJ1-2; D might be TRBD1 (6 bases). The CDR3 runs 15 residues. From germline, CDR1 is SGHDT and CDR2 YYEEEE. V lost 0 bases, J lost 1 base, and 10 bases lay in between. CDR3 sequence (DNA): TGTGCCAGCAGCTTGGGCAGGGACAATAACTATGGCTACACCTTC. The encoded protein is CASSLGRDNNYGYTF.

The J gene is TRBJ1-4, the V gene TRBV19, with D unresolved. There are 15 residues in the CDR3. The V end was cut by 4 bases, the J end by 4 bases, with 13 bases between. Germline V lookup: CDR1 LNHDA, CDR2 SQIVND (reference sequence). The CDR3 loop is CASSTRTGNNEKLFF. In DNA, the CDR3 is TGTGCCAGTAGTACCCGGACGGGAAATAATGAAAAACTGTTTTTT.

This chain connects TRBV19 to TRBJ2-3; TRBD1 might be the D (6 bases). The germline V gene encodes CDR1 LNHDA and CDR2 SQIVND (reference sequence). The CDR3 spans 14 residues. V was shortened by 5 bases and J by 7 bases, with 16 bases between the two germline ends. The CDR3 sequence is CASSHRALANTQYF. CDR3 nucleotide sequence: TGTGCCAGTAGTCACAGGGCGTTGGCGAATACGCAGTATTTT.

CDR3 in amino acids: CASSSGANRQGQFF. CDR3 bases: TGTGCCAGCAGCTCGGGGGCCAATCGCCAGGGGCAGTTCTTC. The chain couples TRBV5-4 to TRBJ2-1, with D perhaps assigned TRBD1 or TRBD2 (6 bases each). CDR3 length equals 14 residues. V lost 3 bases to trimming and J lost 12 bases, with 19 bases between them. Per the germline V gene, CDR1 is SGHNT and CDR2 is YYREEE (reference sequence).